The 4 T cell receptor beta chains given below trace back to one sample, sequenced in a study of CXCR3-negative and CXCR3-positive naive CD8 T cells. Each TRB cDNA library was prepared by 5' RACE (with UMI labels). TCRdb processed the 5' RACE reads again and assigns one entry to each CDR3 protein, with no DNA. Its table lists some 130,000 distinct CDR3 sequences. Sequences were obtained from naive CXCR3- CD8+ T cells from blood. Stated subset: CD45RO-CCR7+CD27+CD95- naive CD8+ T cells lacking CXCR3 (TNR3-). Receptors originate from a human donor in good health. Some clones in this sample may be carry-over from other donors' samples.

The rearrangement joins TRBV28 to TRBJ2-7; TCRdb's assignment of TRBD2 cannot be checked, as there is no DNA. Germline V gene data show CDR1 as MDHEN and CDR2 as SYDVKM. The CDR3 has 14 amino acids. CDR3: CASTHLLYPYEQYF.

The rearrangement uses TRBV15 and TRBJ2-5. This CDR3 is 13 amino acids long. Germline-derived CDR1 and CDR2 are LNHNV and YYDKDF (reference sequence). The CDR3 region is CATSRRRAETQYF.

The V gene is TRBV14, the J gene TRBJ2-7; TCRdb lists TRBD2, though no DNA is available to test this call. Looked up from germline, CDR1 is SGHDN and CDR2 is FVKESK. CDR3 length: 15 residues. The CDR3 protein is CASSQGPPGPAEQYF.

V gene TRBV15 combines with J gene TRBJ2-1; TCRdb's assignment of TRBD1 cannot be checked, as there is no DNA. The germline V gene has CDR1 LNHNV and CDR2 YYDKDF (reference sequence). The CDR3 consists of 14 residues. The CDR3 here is CATSRGQGDNEQFF.